Below, 28 T cell receptor beta chains from the same sample are listed, as sequenced in a study of beta chain features in type 1 diabetes. The investigators reverse transcribed all of the isolated RNA, so they sequenced expressed TCRB transcripts. Produced via immunoSEQ multiplex PCR; TCRdb's table is partial and in-frame only. The sample has about 640,000 clones; roughly 12% are singletons. These receptors are not linked to any known antigen. Study outcomes and limitations: All four CD4+ subsets from Type 1 diabetes patients carried moderately but significantly shorter TCRB CDR3s.

Sequencing used naive CD4+ T cells from blood. These receptors all come from a young man with type 1 diabetes.

This clone was counted a few times. The rearrangement joins TRBV4-1 to TRBJ1-4; no clear D gene. Germline CDR1 is MGHRA and CDR2 is YSYEKL. V dropped 4 bases and J dropped 4 bases, with 19 bases sitting between them. The CDR3 contains 17 residues. The CDR3 reads CASSLYPAPVINEKLFF. Here the CDR3 DNA reads TGCGCCAGCAGCCTCTACCCCGCGCCTGTTATTAATGAAAAACTGTTTTTT.

The chain is built from TRBV5-1 and TRBJ1-4; D ambiguous. V was cut by 4 bases and J by 7 bases, with 17 bases left in between. CDR3 size: 15 residues. In germline, CDR1 is SGHRS, CDR2 YFSETQ. The CDR3 DNA reads TGCGCCAGCAGCCGCACGGTGGATCGGAGTGAAAAACTGTTTTTT. This translates into CASSRTVDRSEKLFF.

This clone appeared a few times. This chain connects TRBV7-2 to TRBJ2-3, with TRBD1 matching 8 bases. V was clipped by 2 bases and J by 5 bases; unmatched bases: 9. From germline, CDR1 is SGHTA and CDR2 FQGNSA. This CDR3 has 16 amino acids. Here the CDR3 reads CASSLFWQGAIDTQYF. CDR3 nucleotide sequence: TGTGCCAGCAGCTTATTCTGGCAGGGGGCCATAGATACGCAGTATTTT.

This sequence joins TRBV7-9 and TRBJ2-7, with a possible D match to TRBD2 (6 bases). CDR3 length: 13 residues. Trimming pared 3 bases from V and 2 bases from J, leaving 8 bases between. Germline values: CDR1 SEHNR, CDR2 FQNEAQ (reference sequence). The CDR3 spells CASSFPGAYEQYF. CDR3 nucleotide sequence: TGTGCCAGCAGCTTCCCGGGAGCCTACGAGCAGTACTTC.

This clone has a handful of counts. The chain has TRBV28 and TRBJ1-2; D gene ambiguous. This CDR3 spans 16 amino acids. V lost 2 bases and J lost 2, with 15 bases in between. CDR1 MDHEN and CDR2 SYDVKM come from the germline V gene. CDR3 residues: CASSLIGNFLNYGYTF. CDR3 coding DNA: TGTGCCAGCAGTTTAATCGGGAACTTCCTCAACTATGGCTACACCTTC.

This clone was seen more than once but under ten times. The gene calls are TRBV4-2 and TRBJ1-2; D remains unclear. V was clipped by 4 bases and J by 0 bases, with 15 bases between them. Germline-derived CDR1 and CDR2 are LGHNA and YNFKEQ. The CDR3 spans 16 residues. For the CDR3, the DNA is TGTGCCAGCAGCCCCGGGCATCAGGCTGCTAACTATGGCTACACCTTC. Its protein is CASSPGHQAANYGYTF.

This chain connects TRBV5-5 to TRBJ1-5; 9 bases map to TRBD1. V lost 2 bases to trimming and J lost 6 bases; unmatched junction nucleotides: 6. CDR3 size: 15 residues. The V gene's germline CDR1 is SGHKS and CDR2 YYEKEE (reference sequence). The CDR3 DNA reads TGTGCCAGCAGCTTACAGGGGGCGCATAGTCAGCCCCAGCATTTT. Protein sequence: CASSLQGAHSQPQHF.

This chain uses TRBV7-2 with TRBJ2-1; TRBD1 matches 7 bases. Germline V lookup: CDR1 SGHTA, CDR2 FQGNSA. V shed 5 bases, J shed 0 bases, and the junction held 4 bases outside the gene matches. This CDR3 has 15 residues. Written as DNA, the CDR3 is TGTGCCAGCAGCGACCGACAGGGCTCCTACAATGAGCAGTTCTTC. Amino acids: CASSDRQGSYNEQFF.

The chain carries TRBV18 and TRBJ2-2; 11 bases fit TRBD2. With V trimmed by 2 bases and J by 2 bases, 4 bases remained unmatched. The CDR3 spans 17 residues. CDR1 and CDR2 (germline): KGHSH, LQKENI. The CDR3 loop reads CASSPIGLAGNTGELFF. For the CDR3, the DNA is TGTGCCAGCTCACCAATCGGACTAGCGGGTAACACCGGGGAGCTGTTTTTT.

A few counts support this clone. The gene calls are TRBV9 and TRBJ1-6; D is perhaps TRBD1 (5 bases). V shed 3 bases and J shed 8 bases, with 12 bases lying between them. This CDR3 has 14 residues. Germline CDR1 is SGDLS and CDR2 is YYNGEE. CDR3 DNA: TGTGCCAGCAGCGCTCGGCGGGGGGATTCACCCCTCCACTTT. It encodes CASSARRGDSPLHF.

In this sample, this clone turned up a few times. J is TRBJ2-5 and V is TRBV7-2; 10 bases are a match to TRBD2. The CDR3 contains 16 residues. With V trimmed by 5 bases and J by 4 bases, 10 bases remained unmatched. Germline V CDR1 and CDR2: SGHTA, FQGNSA. In DNA, the CDR3 is TGTGCCAGCAGCCTACAGCGGGGGGGAAACCCAGAGACCCAGTACTTC. Its protein product is CASSLQRGGNPETQYF.

This clone turned up a few times. CDR3 nucleotide sequence: TGCAGTGCAACCTCACAGGATACGCAGTATTTT. Amino acids: CSATSQDTQYF. This chain connects TRBV20-1 to TRBJ2-3; no clear D gene. V was trimmed by 6 bases and J by 6 bases, leaving 10 bases between them. The germline V gene encodes CDR1 DFQATT and CDR2 SNEGSKA (reference sequence). The CDR3 extends over 11 amino acids.

This rearrangement joins TRBV19 to TRBJ1-1; D not certain. Germline CDR1 LNHDA, CDR2 SQIVND (reference sequence). Trimming cost V 9 bases and J 2 bases, with 16 bases left between them. This CDR3 is built from 14 residues. The CDR3 region has the DNA TGTGCCAGCCAGATAACGGCAGCTAACACTGAAGCTTTCTTT. Its protein is CASQITAANTEAFF.

This clone was seen more than once but under ten times. This chain joins TRBV6-5 and TRBJ2-3; D is unclear. Germline V gene sequence: CDR1 MNHEY, CDR2 SVGAGI. CDR3 length: 13 residues. Trimming took 3 bases from V and 2 from J, leaving 6 bases between them. CDR3 in DNA: TGTGCCAGCAGTTATCCTTCCACAGATACGCAGTATTTT. Residues: CASSYPSTDTQYF.

The V call is TRBV9, the J call TRBJ1-2, with 8 bases identical to TRBD1. Losses at the gene ends were 2 bases for V and 9 bases for J; bases not matched to a gene: 6. CDR1 SGDLS and CDR2 YYNGEE come from the germline V gene. The CDR3 sequence is 13 residues long. CDR3 coding DNA: TGTGCCAGCAGCGTCCGGACAGGGCAGCGCTACACCTTC. Translation: CASSVRTGQRYTF.

This clone was seen more than once but under ten times. The chain carries TRBV16 and TRBJ2-1; 8 nucleotides match TRBD2. CDR3 size: 17 residues. Germline assignment: CDR1 KGHSY and CDR2 FQNENV. The trim removed 3 bases at V and 4 bases at J, leaving 11 bases unmatched. CDR3 amino acids: CASSHPAGTSLYNEQFF. CDR3 coding DNA: TGTGCCAGCAGCCACCCTGCTGGGACTAGTCTTTACAATGAGCAGTTCTTC.

The sample holds a few counts of this clone. The gene calls are TRBV9 and TRBJ2-2; 8 bases are shared with TRBD1. Looked up from germline, CDR1 is SGDLS and CDR2 is YYNGEE. The CDR3 length is 17 residues. V shed 4 bases, J shed 4 bases, and the junction held 12 bases outside the gene matches. CDR3 DNA sequence: TGTGCCAGCAGCCCTGACAGGGACAGGCATGGCACCGGGGAGCTGTTTTTT. This encodes CASSPDRDRHGTGELFF.

Remarks on this clone: Other DNA sequences in the sample encode the same CDR3. The chain is built from TRBV9 and TRBJ1-2; D remains unclear. Germline V CDR1 and CDR2: SGDLS, YYNGEE. Trimming took 0 bases from V and 4 from J, leaving 7 bases between them. This CDR3 spans 13 amino acids. The CDR3 DNA is TGTGCCAGCAGCGTAGTAGGAGGCTATGGCTACACCTTC. Encoded protein: CASSVVGGYGYTF.

The gene calls are TRBV5-1 and TRBJ2-3; 8 bases are shared with TRBD1. Germline CDR1 SGHRS, CDR2 YFSETQ. This CDR3 is 16 amino acids long. After removal of 2 bases from V and 4 bases from J, the junction contained 9 bases not matched to a gene. CDR3 loop: CASSFRPGGRADTQYF. The CDR3 region has the DNA TGCGCCAGCAGCTTTCGTCCAGGGGGCCGGGCAGATACGCAGTATTTT.

This clone was found a few times. The V call is TRBV29-1, the J call TRBJ2-2, with D unclear. CDR1 and CDR2 (germline): SQVTM, ANQGSEA. Trimming took off 7 bases at V and 3 bases at J, with 9 bases between the two ends. CDR3 length: 12 residues. The CDR3 region is CSADRYTGELFF. The CDR3 DNA reads as TGCAGCGCCGACCGTTACACCGGGGAGCTGTTTTTT.

This chain uses TRBV7-2 with TRBJ1-6, with 7 bases fitting TRBD1. Germline V CDR1 and CDR2: SGHTA, FQGNSA. The CDR3 runs to 15 residues. V shed 4 bases and J 5 bases; nucleotides not matched to a gene: 5. CDR3 coding DNA: TGTGCCAGCAGCTCCCCCAGGGGGAATAATTCACCCCTCCACTTT. It translates to CASSSPRGNNSPLHF.

In this sample, this clone turned up a few times. The V call is TRBV11-3, the J call TRBJ1-5; D is ambiguous. The V end lost 1 base, the J end lost 5 bases, and 6 bases lay between the germline ends. Per germline, CDR1 SGHNT and CDR2 YENEEA. This CDR3 is 13 amino acids long. The CDR3 region is CASSLGVDQPQHF. The CDR3 DNA is TGTGCCAGCAGCTTAGGAGTGGATCAGCCCCAGCATTTT. Supplemented by reference TRBV11-3 and TRBJ1-5, the full variable domain reads EAGVVQSPRYKIIEKKQPVAFWCNPISGHNTLYWYLQNLGQGPELLIRYENEEAVDDSQLPKDRFSAERLKGVDSTLKIQPAELGDSAVYLCASSLGVDQPQHFGDGTRLSIL.

The chain joins TRBV4-3 to TRBJ1-2; the D gene is possibly TRBD1 (6 bases). This CDR3 spans 18 amino acids. In germline, CDR1 is LGHNA, CDR2 YSLEER. V was shortened by 5 bases and J by 1 base, with 23 bases between the two germline ends. DNA for the CDR3: TGCGCCAGCAGCTCATCATTCGGGGGCAGCGCCGTTAACTATGGCTACACCTTC. As protein: CASSSSFGGSAVNYGYTF.

A note on this clone: Other DNA variants within this sample encode the same CDR3. This chain connects TRBV7-2 to TRBJ1-5, with 8 bases identical to TRBD1. Germline loops: CDR1 SGHTA, CDR2 FQGNSA. CDR3 length equals 14 residues. Trimming removed 4 bases from V and 2 bases from J; junction bases left unmatched: 1. DNA of the CDR3: TGTGCCAGCAGCTCGGGACAGGGCAATCAGCCCCAGCATTTT. The encoded protein is CASSSGQGNQPQHF.

This clone appeared a few times. The rearrangement links TRBV7-9 to TRBJ1-6; 7 bases are a match to TRBD1. CDR1 is SEHNR, CDR2 FQNEAQ, per germline (reference sequence). CDR3 length: 17 amino acids. The V gene end was trimmed by 1 base and the J gene end by 5 bases; junction bases not matched to a gene: 8. CDR3 residues: CASSLGFGTENNSPLHF. For the CDR3, the DNA is TGTGCCAGCAGCTTAGGGTTCGGGACAGAGAATAATTCACCCCTCCACTTT.

The rearrangement links TRBV10-3 to TRBJ2-4; a weak D match, TRBD2 (5 bases). Trimming shortened V by 0 bases and J by 6 bases, and 15 bases separated the two germline ends. There are 16 residues in the CDR3. Germline V lookup: CDR1 ENHRY, CDR2 SYGVKD. The CDR3 DNA is TGTGCCATCAGTGAGTCAGTCTCCTTGGAGGTAAACATTCAGTACTTC. Translation: CAISESVSLEVNIQYF.

This clone turned up a few times. CDR3 coding DNA: TGTGCCTGGAGTGTACCTGGGCGACAGTATGGCTACACCTTC. Its translation is CAWSVPGRQYGYTF. This chain connects TRBV30 to TRBJ1-2; TRBD1 might be the D (5 bases). CDR1 GTSNPN and CDR2 SVGIG come from the germline V gene (reference sequence). V shed 0 bases and J shed 5 bases, with 13 bases lying between them. This CDR3 contains 14 residues.

This chain connects TRBV9 to TRBJ2-3, with 10 nucleotides matching TRBD1. CDR3 length: 15 residues. Per germline, CDR1 SGDLS and CDR2 YYNGEE. The V and J ends lost 1 base and 6 bases, in that order; junction bases with no gene match: 5. The CDR3: CASSVTGTGDDTQYF. Here the CDR3 DNA reads TGTGCCAGCAGCGTAACCGGGACAGGGGATGATACGCAGTATTTT.